This T cell receptor (beta chain) was recorded in a study of shared clonotypes between healthy human individuals. Study observations and caveats: Rarefaction gave evidence that sorted-subset sequencing remained incomplete despite large depth. Generation probability values for non-shared clonotypes were lower than those for clonotypes shared by all four donors. On the whole, naive subsets had larger estimated richness than memory subsets had.

Method: immunoSEQ multiplex PCR; TCRdb's copy keeps in-frame clones and lacks some. The data show about 690,000 clones, less than 95% seen once. Details on this clone: Its antigen is not identified.

Germline V lookup: CDR1 SQVTM, CDR2 ANQGSEA. V lost 7 bases, J lost 3 bases, and 4 bases stayed unmatched. The CDR3 is 13 residues long. The chain links TRBV29-1 to TRBJ1-1; 11 bases are a match to TRBD1. Sequenced material: memory CD8+ T cells from PBMCs. Sample subset: CD45RO+ cells pooled with CCR7-negative TemRA cells. The clonotype originates from a man younger than 35 in good health. Some clones in this sample may be carry-over from other donors' samples. The chain's CDR3 is CSDGQGADTEAFF. For the CDR3, the DNA is TGCAGCGACGGACAGGGGGCGGACACTGAAGCTTTCTTT. Drawing the rest from reference TRBV29-1 and TRBJ1-1, the complete variable domain is SAVISQKPSRDICQRGTSLTIQCQVDSQVTMMFWYRQQPGQSLTLIATANQGSEATYESGFVIDKFPISRPNLTFSTLTVSNMSPEDSSIYLCSDGQGADTEAFFGQGTRLTVV.